The 25 T cell receptor beta chains below all came from one sample that was sequenced in a study of Ad26.COV2.S vaccination and SARS-CoV-2 variants. Treatment in this sample: some 20 received Ad26.COV2.S at low or high dose, single or two shots; about 5 received placebo; per-sample allocation not given. Samples were taken on day 63 after the first vaccine or placebo injection. The protocol was immunoSEQ multiplex PCR, while the TCRdb copy is restricted to in-frame clones and leaves out a portion. In the table there are around 450,000 clones, 85% to 90% of which are singletons. The specimen comprised peripheral blood, sampled in a trial of Ad26.COV2.S vaccine versus placebo. Every receptor here comes from a person between 18 and 60 years old who received the Ad26.COV2.S COVID-19 vaccine or a placebo.

V usage is TRBV5-4 and J usage is TRBJ2-7; perhaps TRBD2 as D (5 bases). Deletions cut 0 bases from V and 2 bases from J, with 12 bases between. This CDR3 has 15 residues. The germline CDR1 and CDR2 sequences are SGHNT and YYREEE (reference sequence). The CDR3 DNA reads as TGTGCCAGCAGCTTGGAGCTAGCAGACACCTACGAGCAGTACTTC. It specifies CASSLELADTYEQYF.

The chain employs TRBV7-9 and TRBJ1-1; the match to TRBD1 covers 7 bases. This CDR3 comprises 14 residues. J lost 0 bases, V lost 4 bases, and 2 bases had no gene match. CDR1 is SEHNR and CDR2 is FQNEAQ in the germline V gene (reference sequence). The CDR3 DNA reads TGTGCCAGCAGCTACAGGGGTATGAACACTGAAGCTTTCTTT. It codes for CASSYRGMNTEAFF. The full variable domain, in which reference TRBV7-9 and TRBJ1-1 provide the parts outside the CDR3, is DTGVSQNPRHKITKRGQNVTFRCDPISEHNRLYWYRQTLGQGPEFLTYFQNEAQLEKSRLLSDRFSAERPKGSFSTLEIQRTEQGDSAMYLCASSYRGMNTEAFFGQGTRLTVV.

V is TRBV5-1 and J is TRBJ2-7; 9 nucleotides match TRBD1. Germline values: CDR1 SGHRS, CDR2 YFSETQ. With V trimmed by 4 bases and J by 7 bases, 12 bases remained unmatched. The CDR3 has 15 residues. CDR3 sequence reads: CASSPRDRVEEEQYF. Written as DNA, the CDR3 is TGCGCCAGCAGCCCCCGGGACAGGGTAGAGGAGGAGCAGTACTTC.

The J gene is TRBJ2-5, the V gene TRBV14; perhaps D is TRBD1 or TRBD2 (5 bases each). This CDR3 region has 15 residues. Germline CDR1 is SGHDN and CDR2 is FVKESK. V was clipped by 1 base and J by 7 bases, with 16 bases between them. The DNA of the CDR3 is TGTGCCAGCAGCCAAGTCGACTGGGACCGGGGGACCCAGTACTTC. Its protein is CASSQVDWDRGTQYF.

The rearrangement uses TRBV5-1 and TRBJ2-2; weak D call: TRBD1 (5 bases). This CDR3 has 14 amino acids. Deletions cut 0 bases from V and 6 bases from J, with 9 bases between. Germline values: CDR1 SGHRS, CDR2 YFSETQ. In nucleotides, the CDR3 is TGCGCCAGCAGCTTGGGGACACTACCCGGGGAGCTGTTTTTT. Translated: CASSLGTLPGELFF.

The chain combines TRBV6-5 with TRBJ2-5; 7 bases match TRBD2. This CDR3 comprises 13 residues. V was clipped by 8 bases and J by 5 bases; unmatched bases: 8. CDR1 MNHEY and CDR2 SVGAGI come from the germline V gene. Here the CDR3 DNA reads TGTGCCAGCTATGGGGGGGGAAGGGAGACCCAGTACTTC. Encoded protein: CASYGGGRETQYF.

The chain combines TRBV10-3 with TRBJ2-1; a possible D gene is TRBD2 (6 bases). The germline CDR1 and CDR2 sequences are ENHRY and SYGVKD. This CDR3 spans 13 amino acids. Trimming took off 6 bases at V and 6 bases at J, with 12 bases between the two ends. This CDR3 reads CAIRTTGGNEQFF. The CDR3 nucleotides read TGTGCCATCAGGACCACCGGGGGCAATGAGCAGTTCTTC.

The chain combines TRBV19 with TRBJ2-5, with 8 bases matching TRBD2. CDR3 length: 15 residues. Germline V lookup: CDR1 LNHDA, CDR2 SQIVND (reference sequence). Germline trimming cut 5 bases from V and 5 bases from J; bases unmatched to any gene: 10. As DNA, the CDR3 is TGTGCCAGTAGTCTCCAGCGGGAGTTAGGGGAGACCCAGTACTTC. Protein product: CASSLQRELGETQYF.

This clone has a handful of counts. The chain combines TRBV6-2 or TRBV6-3 with TRBJ1-2; D is perhaps TRBD1 (5 bases). The V end was cut by 0 bases, the J end by 7 bases, with 12 bases between. Germline lookup yields CDR1 MNHEY and CDR2 SVGEGT. The CDR3 has 14 residues. The CDR3 bases are TGTGCCAGCAGTTACTCGCAGGGAGCAAGTGGCTACACCTTC. This gives the protein CASSYSQGASGYTF.

The chain joins TRBV5-1 to TRBJ2-2; either TRBD1 or TRBD2 may fit D (5 bases each). CDR3 length: 17 amino acids. V lost 0 bases and J lost 4, with 16 bases in between. The germline gives CDR1 SGHRS, CDR2 YFSETQ. CDR3 region: CASSLAKGRGGTGELFF. The CDR3 coding sequence is TGCGCCAGCAGCTTGGCCAAGGGGCGTGGAGGCACCGGGGAGCTGTTTTTT.

The chain has TRBV27 and TRBJ2-2, with D tentatively TRBD1 or TRBD2 (5 bases each). Between the trimmed V and J ends, which lost 0 bases and 4 bases, there was a span of 18 bases. The CDR3 is 18 amino acids. CDR1 is MNHEY, CDR2 SMNVEV, per germline (reference sequence). Here the CDR3 DNA reads TGTGCCAGCAGTTTATCGAGATCCGGGACCTATCTCACCGGGGAGCTGTTTTTT. Translation gives CASSLSRSGTYLTGELFF.

This rearrangement joins TRBV7-9 to TRBJ1-4; TRBD1 matches at 7 bases. J was trimmed by 0 bases and V by 5 bases; bases with no gene match: 3. This CDR3 is 15 amino acids long. Germline V gene data show CDR1 as SEHNR and CDR2 as FQNEAQ (reference sequence). This CDR3 is CASSIDRATNEKLFF. DNA of the CDR3: TGTGCCAGCAGCATTGACAGGGCAACTAATGAAAAACTGTTTTTT.

J is TRBJ1-2 and V is TRBV19; TRBD1 agrees at 10 bases. The CDR3 length is 15 residues. Trimming removed 9 bases from V and 2 bases from J; junction bases left unmatched: 9. The germline CDR1 and CDR2 sequences are LNHDA and SQIVND (reference sequence). The CDR3 DNA sequence: TGTGCCAGCGACTCCGGGACAGGGGAGAACTATGGCTACACCTTC. This codes for CASDSGTGENYGYTF.

V usage is TRBV13 and J usage is TRBJ2-5; D gene ambiguous. The CDR3 covers 14 residues. Deletions cut 6 bases from V and 7 bases from J, with 18 bases between. Germline-derived CDR1 and CDR2 are PRHDT and FYEKMQ (reference sequence). DNA for the CDR3: TGTGCCAGCAGTCCCTCCGGGTCCTTCATGACCCAGTACTTC. Translated, it gives CASSPSGSFMTQYF.

The rearrangement links TRBV15 to TRBJ2-5; the match to TRBD2 covers 8 bases. The CDR3 runs 18 residues. Germline assignment: CDR1 LNHNV and CDR2 YYDKDF (reference sequence). V lost 1 base to trimming and J lost 1 base; unmatched junction nucleotides: 11. CDR3 region: CATSRVRGSGGSQETQYF. The CDR3, as DNA: TGTGCCACCAGCAGAGTGAGGGGCAGCGGGGGAAGCCAAGAGACCCAGTACTTC. The full variable domain, rest sourced from reference TRBV15 and TRBJ2-5, is DAMVIQNPRYQVTQFGKPVTLSCSQTLNHNVMYWYQQKSSQAPKLLFHYYDKDFNNEADTPDNFQSRRPNTSFCFLDIRSPGLGDTAMYLCATSRVRGSGGSQETQYFGPGTRLLVL.

V usage is TRBV4-1 and J usage is TRBJ2-1; 7 bases are shared with TRBD1. This CDR3 is built from 14 residues. Germline V CDR1 and CDR2: MGHRA, YSYEKL. V shed 5 bases, J shed 8 bases, and the junction held 9 bases outside the gene matches. CDR3 in amino acids: CASSARQGWDEQFF. DNA for the CDR3: TGCGCCAGCAGCGCCAGACAGGGTTGGGATGAGCAGTTCTTC.

This clone occurred a few times. This chain joins TRBV6-2 or TRBV6-3 and TRBJ2-1; D gene uncertain. Trimming shortened V by 4 bases and J by 0 bases, and 13 bases separated the two germline ends. Germline V CDR1 and CDR2: MNHEY, SVGEGT. The CDR3 has 16 residues. In nucleotides, the CDR3 is TGTGCCAGCAGTTCCCGTACCCCAACCTCCTACAATGAGCAGTTCTTC. Encoded protein: CASSSRTPTSYNEQFF.

The chain links TRBV28 to TRBJ1-6; 7 bases agree with TRBD1. V trimming: 5 bases; J trimming: 10 bases; junction bases outside the gene matches: 11. Per germline, CDR1 MDHEN and CDR2 SYDVKM. This CDR3 has 15 amino acids. The CDR3 nucleotides are TGTGCCAGCAGTCTACCCCTGACAGGGAACTCACCCCTCCACTTT. This sequence encodes CASSLPLTGNSPLHF. The variable domain in full, with the rest retrieved from reference TRBV28 and TRBJ1-6, is DVKVTQSSRYLVKRTGEKVFLECVQDMDHENMFWYRQDPGLGLRLIYFSYDVKMKEKGDIPEGYSVSREKKERFSLILESASTNQTSMYLCASSLPLTGNSPLHFGNGTRLTVT.

The rearrangement uses TRBV5-1 and TRBJ2-3; 9 nucleotides align to TRBD2. The junction had 5 bases not matched to a gene; V was cut back by 4 bases and J by 2 bases. Per the germline V gene, CDR1 is SGHRS and CDR2 is YFSETQ. This CDR3 is 15 amino acids long. Here the CDR3 reads CASSLAGFITDTQYF. Here the CDR3 DNA reads TGCGCCAGCAGCCTAGCGGGATTCATCACAGATACGCAGTATTTT.

This sequence joins TRBV29-1 and TRBJ2-3; D is unclear. The V and J ends lost 4 bases and 6 bases respectively, with 17 bases between them. The V gene's germline CDR1 is SQVTM and CDR2 ANQGSEA. The CDR3 sequence is 14 residues long. CDR3 region: CSVGGAIRSDTQYF. Written as DNA, the CDR3 is TGCAGCGTTGGAGGTGCAATTCGATCGGATACGCAGTATTTT.

The chain carries TRBV4-1 and TRBJ1-3; D gene uncertain. CDR1 MGHRA and CDR2 YSYEKL come from the germline V gene. V lost 4 bases and J 4 bases, leaving 11 bases between the germline ends. This CDR3 is 14 amino acids long. The CDR3: CASSPRTQGNTIYF. DNA for the CDR3: TGCGCCAGCAGCCCAAGGACTCAAGGAAACACCATATATTTT.

The chain employs TRBV5-1 and TRBJ1-3; D uncertain. Deletions cut 4 bases from V and 2 bases from J, with 13 bases between. The CDR3 has 15 amino acids. CDR1 is SGHRS and CDR2 is YFSETQ in the germline V gene. This chain's CDR3 is CASSERVGAGNTIYF. CDR3 in DNA: TGCGCCAGCAGCGAAAGGGTAGGAGCTGGAAACACCATATATTTT.

The chain joins TRBV28 to TRBJ2-7; 7 bases align to TRBD1. The junction had 10 bases not matched to a gene; V was cut back by 6 bases and J by 2 bases. Germline CDR1 is MDHEN and CDR2 is SYDVKM. The CDR3 has 15 amino acids. For the CDR3, the DNA is TGTGCCAGCAGGTCGACAGGGAAAGGGGCCTACGAGCAGTACTTC. This codes for CASRSTGKGAYEQYF.

This chain connects TRBV6-6 to TRBJ2-7, with a weak D call TRBD1 (6 bases). V lost 6 bases and J 3 bases, leaving 6 bases between the germline ends. The length of the CDR3 is 11 residues. Per the germline V gene, CDR1 is MNHNY and CDR2 is SVGAGI (reference sequence). The CDR3 sequence: CASRDSYEQYV. The CDR3 nucleotides read TGTGCCAGCAGGGACAGCTACGAGCAGTACGTC.

This rearrangement joins TRBV6-5 to TRBJ1-1; no definite D call. Germline V CDR1 and CDR2: MNHEY, SVGAGI. Trimming pared 4 bases from V and 4 bases from J, leaving 13 bases between. The CDR3 loop spans 14 amino acids. The CDR3 loop is CASSLRQQPTEAFF. The CDR3 DNA sequence: TGTGCCAGCAGTTTAAGGCAGCAACCCACTGAAGCTTTCTTT.